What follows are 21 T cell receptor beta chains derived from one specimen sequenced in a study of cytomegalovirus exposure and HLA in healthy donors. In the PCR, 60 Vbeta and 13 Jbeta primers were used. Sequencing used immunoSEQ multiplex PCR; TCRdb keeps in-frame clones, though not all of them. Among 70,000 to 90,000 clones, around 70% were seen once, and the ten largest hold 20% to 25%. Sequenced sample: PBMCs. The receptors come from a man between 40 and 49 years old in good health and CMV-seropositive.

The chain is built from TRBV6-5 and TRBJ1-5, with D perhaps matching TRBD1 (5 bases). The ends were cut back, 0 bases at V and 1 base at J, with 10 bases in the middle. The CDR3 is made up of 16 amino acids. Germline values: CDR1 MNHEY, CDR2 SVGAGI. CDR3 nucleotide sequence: TGTGCCAGCAGTTACTCAGGAGGGGACAGCAATCAGCCCCAGCATTTT. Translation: CASSYSGGDSNQPQHF.

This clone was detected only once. The CDR3 nucleotides are TGTGCCAGCAGCGTTAACAAAGAGACCCAGTACTTC. Translating it yields CASSVNKETQYF. The chain couples TRBV7-2 to TRBJ2-5; D not certain. Trimming cost V 5 bases and J 3 bases, with 7 bases left between them. The germline gives CDR1 SGHTA, CDR2 FQGNSA. This CDR3 spans 12 amino acids. Full variable domain (missing parts from reference TRBV7-2 and TRBJ2-5): GAGVSQSPSNKVTEKGKDVELRCDPISGHTALYWYRQSLGQGLEFLIYFQGNSAPDKSGLPSDRFSAERTGGSVSTLTIQRTQQEDSAVYLCASSVNKETQYFGPGTRLLVL.

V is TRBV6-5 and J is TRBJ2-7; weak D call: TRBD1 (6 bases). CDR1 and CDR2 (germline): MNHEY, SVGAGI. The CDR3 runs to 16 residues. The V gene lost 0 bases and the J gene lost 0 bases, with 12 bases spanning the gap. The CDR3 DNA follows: TGTGCCAGCAGTTACTCAGTTGTACAGGGCTCCTACGAGCAGTACTTC. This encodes CASSYSVVQGSYEQYF.

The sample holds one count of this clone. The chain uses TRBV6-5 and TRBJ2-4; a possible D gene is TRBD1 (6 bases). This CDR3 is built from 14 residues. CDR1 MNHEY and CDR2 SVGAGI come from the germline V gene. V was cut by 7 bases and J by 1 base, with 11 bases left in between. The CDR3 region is CASTPGVAKNIQYF. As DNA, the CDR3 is TGTGCCAGCACCCCAGGGGTCGCCAAAAACATTCAGTACTTC.

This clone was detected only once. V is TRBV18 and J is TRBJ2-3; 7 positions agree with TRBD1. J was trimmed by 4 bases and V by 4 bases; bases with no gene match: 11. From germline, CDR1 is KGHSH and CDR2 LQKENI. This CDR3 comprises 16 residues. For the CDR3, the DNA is TGTGCCAGCTCACAAGGGACAGCCCAAGGGGCAGATACGCAGTATTTT. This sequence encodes CASSQGTAQGADTQYF.

The CDR3 DNA reads as TGCGCCAGCAGTAGGACAGGACCCGCAAACACTGAAGCTTTCTTT. Amino acid sequence: CASSRTGPANTEAFF. This sequence joins TRBV5-1 and TRBJ1-1, with 7 nucleotides matching TRBD1. CDR3 length: 15 amino acids. CDR1 is SGHRS, CDR2 YFSETQ, per germline. The V and J ends lost 5 bases and 2 bases, in that order; junction bases with no gene match: 9.

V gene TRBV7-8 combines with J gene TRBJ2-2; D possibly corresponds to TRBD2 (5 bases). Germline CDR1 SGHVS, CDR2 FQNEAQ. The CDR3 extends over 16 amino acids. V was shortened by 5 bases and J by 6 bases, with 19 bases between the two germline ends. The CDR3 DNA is TGTGCCAGCAGCCTGGTAGGCGGGCTGCGCCCCGGGGAGCTGTTTTTT. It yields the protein CASSLVGGLRPGELFF. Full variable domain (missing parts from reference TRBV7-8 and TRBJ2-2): GAGVSQSPRYKVAKRGQDVALRCDPISGHVSLFWYQQALGQGPEFLTYFQNEAQLDKSGLPSDRFFAERPEGSVSTLKIQRTQQEDSAVYLCASSLVGGLRPGELFFGEGSRLTVL.

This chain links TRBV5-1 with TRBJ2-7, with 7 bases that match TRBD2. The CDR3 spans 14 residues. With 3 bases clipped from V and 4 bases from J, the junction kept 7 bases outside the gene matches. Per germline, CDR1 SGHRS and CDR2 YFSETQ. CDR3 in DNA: TGCGCCAGCAGCTACCGCCGCGGGGGTTACGAGCAGTACTTC. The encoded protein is CASSYRRGGYEQYF.

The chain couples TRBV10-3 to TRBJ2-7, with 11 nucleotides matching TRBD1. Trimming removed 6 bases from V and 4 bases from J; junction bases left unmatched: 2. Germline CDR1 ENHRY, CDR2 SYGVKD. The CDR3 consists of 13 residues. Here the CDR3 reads CAISGTGGYEQYF. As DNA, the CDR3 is TGTGCCATCAGCGGGACAGGGGGGTACGAGCAGTACTTC.

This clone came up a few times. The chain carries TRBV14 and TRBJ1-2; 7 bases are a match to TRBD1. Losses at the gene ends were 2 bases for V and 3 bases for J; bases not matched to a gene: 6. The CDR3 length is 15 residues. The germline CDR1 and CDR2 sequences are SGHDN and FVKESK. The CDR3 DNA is TGTGCCAGCAGCCAACTTTTCGGGACAGACTATGGCTACACCTTC. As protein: CASSQLFGTDYGYTF.

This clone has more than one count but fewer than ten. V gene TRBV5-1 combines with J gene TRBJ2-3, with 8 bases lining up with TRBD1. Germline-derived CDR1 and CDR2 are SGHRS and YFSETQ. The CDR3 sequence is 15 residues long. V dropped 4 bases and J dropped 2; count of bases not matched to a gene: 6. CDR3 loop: CASSPDRVDTDTQYF. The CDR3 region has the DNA TGCGCCAGCAGCCCGGACAGGGTAGACACAGATACGCAGTATTTT.

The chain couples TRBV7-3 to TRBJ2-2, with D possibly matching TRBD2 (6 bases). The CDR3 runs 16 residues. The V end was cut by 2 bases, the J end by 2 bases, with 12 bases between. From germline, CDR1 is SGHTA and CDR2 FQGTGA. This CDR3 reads CASSLGGGANTGELFF. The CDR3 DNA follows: TGTGCCAGCAGCTTAGGAGGAGGGGCTAACACCGGGGAGCTGTTTTTT.

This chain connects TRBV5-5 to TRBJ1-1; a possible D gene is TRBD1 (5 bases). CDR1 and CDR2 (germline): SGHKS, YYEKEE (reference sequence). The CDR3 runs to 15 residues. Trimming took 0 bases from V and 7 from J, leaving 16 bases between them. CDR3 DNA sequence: TGTGCCAGCAGCTTGGAATTCTCTCATGACAGTGAAGCTTTCTTT. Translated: CASSLEFSHDSEAFF.

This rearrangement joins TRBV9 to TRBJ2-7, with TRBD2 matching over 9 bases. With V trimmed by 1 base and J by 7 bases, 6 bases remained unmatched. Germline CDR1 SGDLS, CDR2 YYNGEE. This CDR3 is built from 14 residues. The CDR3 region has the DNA TGTGCCAGCAGCGTACGATCCCTAGCGGGGGAGCAGTACTTC. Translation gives CASSVRSLAGEQYF.

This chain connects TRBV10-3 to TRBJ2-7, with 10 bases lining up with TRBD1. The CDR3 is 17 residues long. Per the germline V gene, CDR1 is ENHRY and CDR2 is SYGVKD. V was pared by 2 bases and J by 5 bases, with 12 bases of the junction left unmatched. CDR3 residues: CAISEPTGGGVVHEQYF. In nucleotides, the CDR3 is TGTGCCATCAGTGAGCCGACAGGGGGCGGAGTCGTCCACGAGCAGTACTTC.

The CDR3 DNA is TGTGCCAGCAGCGTAGAGACTAGCCAAGAGACCCAGTACTTC. Its translation is CASSVETSQETQYF. V is TRBV9 and J is TRBJ2-5; possible D gene TRBD2, 6 bases. The CDR3 spans 14 residues. The germline gives CDR1 SGDLS, CDR2 YYNGEE. V lost 0 bases, J lost 1 base, and 7 bases lay in between.

This CDR3 is CASSLVNCRGGNQPQHF. The CDR3 DNA is TGCGCCAGCAGCTTGGTGAATTGTCGGGGGGGCAATCAGCCCCAGCATTTT. V is TRBV5-1 and J is TRBJ1-5, with D possibly being TRBD1 (5 bases). The CDR3 is made up of 17 amino acids. Germline-derived CDR1 and CDR2 are SGHRS and YFSETQ. Trimming took 0 bases from V and 2 from J, leaving 15 bases between them. Together with reference TRBV5-1 and TRBJ1-5, the CDR3 gives the full variable domain: KAGVTQTPRYLIKTRGQQVTLSCSPISGHRSVSWYQQTPGQGLQFLFEYFSETQRNKGNFPGRFSGRQFSNSRSEMNVSTLELGDSALYLCASSLVNCRGGNQPQHFGDGTRLSIL.

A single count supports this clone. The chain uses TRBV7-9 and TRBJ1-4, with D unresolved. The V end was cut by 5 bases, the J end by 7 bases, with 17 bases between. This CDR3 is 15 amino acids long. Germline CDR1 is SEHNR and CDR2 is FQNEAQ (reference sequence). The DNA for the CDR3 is TGTGCCAGCAGCCAGGTCGGAATTTCGGCTGAAAAACTGTTTTTT. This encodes CASSQVGISAEKLFF. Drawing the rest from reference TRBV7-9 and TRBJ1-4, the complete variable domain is DTGVSQNPRHKITKRGQNVTFRCDPISEHNRLYWYRQTLGQGPEFLTYFQNEAQLEKSRLLSDRFSAERPKGSFSTLEIQRTEQGDSAMYLCASSQVGISAEKLFFGSGTQLSVL.

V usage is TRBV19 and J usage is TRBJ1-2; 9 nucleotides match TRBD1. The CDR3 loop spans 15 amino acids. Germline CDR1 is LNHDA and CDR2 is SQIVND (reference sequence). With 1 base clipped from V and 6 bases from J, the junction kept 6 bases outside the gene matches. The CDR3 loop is CASSIARTGADGYTF. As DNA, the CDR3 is TGTGCCAGTAGTATAGCCCGGACAGGGGCTGATGGCTACACCTTC.

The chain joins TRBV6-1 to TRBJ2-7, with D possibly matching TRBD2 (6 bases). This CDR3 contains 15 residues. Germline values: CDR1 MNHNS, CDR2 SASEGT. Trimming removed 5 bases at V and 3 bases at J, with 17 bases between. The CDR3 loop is CASSFRDSMHYEQYF. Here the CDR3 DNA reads TGTGCCAGCAGTTTCCGGGACTCTATGCACTACGAGCAGTACTTC.

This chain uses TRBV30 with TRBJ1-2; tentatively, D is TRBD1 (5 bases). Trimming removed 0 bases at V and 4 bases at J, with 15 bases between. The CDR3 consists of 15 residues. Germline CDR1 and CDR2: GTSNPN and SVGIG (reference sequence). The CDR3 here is CAWSVHRQRGYGYTF. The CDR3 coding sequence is TGTGCCTGGAGTGTCCACCGACAGCGGGGCTATGGCTACACCTTC.